These T cell receptor beta chains were read from a single sample in a study of early T cells in non-severe SARS-CoV-2 infection. MiXCR was run by TCRdb on the 5' RACE reads, yielding one entry per CDR3 protein. The sample shows 25,000 to 35,000 distinct CDR3 sequences, approximately 5.3% of them seen only once. The specimen sequenced was whole blood. These receptors were collected from an adult who was a healthcare worker with PCR-confirmed SARS-CoV-2 infection or an uninfected control (not recorded which). The CDR3 runs from the conserved cysteine through the conserved F or W. D genes are given only for firm matches. For some rows the clone size is stated as once, few or many, or as a class when expanded; others skip it.

TRBV5-1,-,TRBJ2-7,-,TGCGCCAGCAGCCACCTTGGGGTCGAGCAGTACTTC,CASSHLGVEQYF
TRBV27,many,TRBJ2-7,-,TGTGCCAGCAGCCCGGGCGGGCAATTTCTTGCATACGAGCAGTACTTC,CASSPGGQFLAYEQYF
TRBV6-5,many,TRBJ2-2,-,TGTGCCAGCAAAGGGCCGCCGAATCTGGCGGGAAGAACCGGGGAGCTGTTTTTT,CASKGPPNLAGRTGELFF
TRBV13,many,TRBJ2-1,TRBD2,TGTGCCAGCAGCCTTCGGACTAGCGGGCCTAATGATGCCTCCTACAATGAGCAGTTCTTC,CASSLRTSGPNDASYNEQFF
TRBV4-1,many,TRBJ2-3,-,TGCGCCAGCAGCCAAGAAAGCCGGTTTACAGATACGCAGTATTTT,CASSQESRFTDTQYF
TRBV12-3/TRBV12-4,many,TRBJ2-4,-,TGTGCCAGCAGTACTAGGGGAACAAATCCTCAATCGAATCAGTACTTC,CASSTRGTNPQSNQYF
TRBV30,-,TRBJ2-7,-,TGTGCCTGGAGTGGAGGGGGGAACGAGCAGTACTTC,CAWSGGGNEQYF
TRBV10-3,many,TRBJ2-1,-,TGTGCCATCAGTGAATTAGTCGGAGAGCAGTTCTTC,CAISELVGEQFF
TRBV5-1,-,TRBJ2-7,-,TGCGCCAGCAGCTTTCAGGGGAGGAGACTGGCCGAGCAGTACTTC,CASSFQGRRLAEQYF
TRBV5-1,many,TRBJ2-1,TRBD2,TGCGCCAGCAGCCCATTCTCCGGGACTAGCTACAATGAGCAGTTCTTC,CASSPFSGTSYNEQFF